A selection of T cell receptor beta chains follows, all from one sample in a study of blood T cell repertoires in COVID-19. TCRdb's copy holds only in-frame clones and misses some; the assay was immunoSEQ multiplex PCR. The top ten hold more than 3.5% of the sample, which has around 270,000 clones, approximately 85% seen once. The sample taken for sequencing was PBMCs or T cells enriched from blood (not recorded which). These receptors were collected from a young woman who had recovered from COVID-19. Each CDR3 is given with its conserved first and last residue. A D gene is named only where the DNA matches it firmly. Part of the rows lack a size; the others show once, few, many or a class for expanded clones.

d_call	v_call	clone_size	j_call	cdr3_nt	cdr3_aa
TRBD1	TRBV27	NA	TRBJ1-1	TGTGCCAGCAGTCAAACAGGGGGCGTTTCTGCTTTCTTT	CASSQTGGVSAFF
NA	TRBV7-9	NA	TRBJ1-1	TGTGCCAGCAGCCCCGGACTCGTCAGGAACACTGAAGCTTTCTTT	CASSPGLVRNTEAFF
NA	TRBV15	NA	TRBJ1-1	TGTGCCACCAGCAGGGGAAGAGACAGACCTGAAGCTTTCTTT	CATSRGRDRPEAFF
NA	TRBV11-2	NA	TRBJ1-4	TGTGCCAGCAGCTTAGGGAGGGGAGGGGAAAAACTGTTTTTT	CASSLGRGGEKLFF
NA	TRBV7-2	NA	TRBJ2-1	TGTGCCAGCGGGAGGAGGGAGCTATACAATGAGCAGTTCTTC	CASGRRELYNEQFF
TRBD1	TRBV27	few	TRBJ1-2	TGTGCCAGCAGTCTACAGGGGCCATATGGCTACACCTTC	CASSLQGPYGYTF
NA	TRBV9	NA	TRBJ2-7	TGTGCCAGCAGCAGGGGTACGAATGAAAACGAGCAGTACTTC	CASSRGTNENEQYF
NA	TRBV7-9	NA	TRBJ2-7	TGTGCCAGCACCGGGCCTCCCAGCTACGAGCAGTACTTC	CASTGPPSYEQYF
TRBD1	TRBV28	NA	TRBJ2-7	TGTGCCACCCACCCCGGACAGGGGAGAGGCTCCTACGAGCAGTACTTC	CATHPGQGRGSYEQYF
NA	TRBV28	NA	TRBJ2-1	TGTGCCAGCAGTTTACTGGCCTCCCCCTACAATGAGCAGTTCTTC	CASSLLASPYNEQFF
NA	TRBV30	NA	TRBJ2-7	TGTGCCTGGGGACGGGGAATTGGGGTTGACGAGCAGTACTTC	CAWGRGIGVDEQYF
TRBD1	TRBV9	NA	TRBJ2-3	TGTGCCAGCAAAACGGGACAGACACCCACAGATACGCAGTATTTT	CASKTGQTPTDTQYF
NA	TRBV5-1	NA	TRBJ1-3	TGCGCCAGTAGGGAGACAGGCCCCGGAAACACCATATATTTT	CASRETGPGNTIYF
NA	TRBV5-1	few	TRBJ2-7	TGCGCCAGCAGCGGAACGGGACAAATCTACGAGCAGTACTTC	CASSGTGQIYEQYF
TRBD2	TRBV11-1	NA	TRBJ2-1	TGTGCCAGCAGCCCGGGACTAGCGGGGAGGATGCAGTTCTTC	CASSPGLAGRMQFF
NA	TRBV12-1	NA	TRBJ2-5	TGTGCCAGCAGCTTTCGTCGGCCGGGAGAGACCCAGTACTTC	CASSFRRPGETQYF
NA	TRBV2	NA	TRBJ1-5	TGTGCCAGCAGGGGGTTGACAGCCAATCAGCCCCAGCATTTT	CASRGLTANQPQHF
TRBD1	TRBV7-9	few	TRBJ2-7	TGTGCCAGCAGCAACATAGGGACAGGGCGTTTCTACGAGCAGTACTTC	CASSNIGTGRFYEQYF
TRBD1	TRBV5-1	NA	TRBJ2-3	TGCGCCAGCAGCGTGGGGACAGGCGACACAGATACGCAGTATTTT	CASSVGTGDTDTQYF
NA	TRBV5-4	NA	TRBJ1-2	TGTGCCAGCAGCTCTCGAGGGGGGGCCTATGGCTACACCTTC	CASSSRGGAYGYTF
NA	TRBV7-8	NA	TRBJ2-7	TGTGCCAGCAGGTCAAAGGGTGGGGGAGGTTACGAGCAGTACTTC	CASRSKGGGGYEQYF
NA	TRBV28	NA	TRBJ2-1	TGTGCCAGCACCCCCCTAGGGCAGGGCTCCTACAATGAGCAGTTCTTC	CASTPLGQGSYNEQFF
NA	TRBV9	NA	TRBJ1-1	TGTGCCAGCAGCCAGGTGAACACTGAAGCTTTCTTT	CASSQVNTEAFF
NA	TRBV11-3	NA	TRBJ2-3	TGTGCCAGCAGCTTAGGGCTCGGAGCCGATACGCAGTATTTT	CASSLGLGADTQYF
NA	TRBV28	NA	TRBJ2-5	TGTGCCAGCAGTTTGGGCCTCCAAGAGACCCAGTACTTC	CASSLGLQETQYF
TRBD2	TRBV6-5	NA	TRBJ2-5	TGTGCCAGCATTAGCGGGAGGCAAGAGACCCAGTACTTC	CASISGRQETQYF
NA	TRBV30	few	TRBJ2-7	TGTGCCTGGAGGAGAAAAGGAGGAATACGGTACGAGCAGTACTTC	CAWRRKGGIRYEQYF
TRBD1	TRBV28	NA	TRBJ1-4	TGTGCCAGCAGTCTTGCCGGGACAGGCCTCGTCGCAACTAATGAAAAACTGTTTTTT	CASSLAGTGLVATNEKLFF
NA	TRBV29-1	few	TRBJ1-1	TGCAGCGTTGAAGGGGTGACTGATCGGGAGGCGGCTTTCTTT	CSVEGVTDREAAFF
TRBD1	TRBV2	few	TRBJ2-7	TGTGCCAGCCACGGTCAGGGGGCTCTCTCCTACGAGCAGTACTTC	CASHGQGALSYEQYF
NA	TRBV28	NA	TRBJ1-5	TGTGCCAGCAGTCCGGGACTTTGGGGCAATCAGCCCCAGCATTTT	CASSPGLWGNQPQHF
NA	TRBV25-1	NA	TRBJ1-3	TGTGCCAGCAGTGACGCGGGTGGAAACACCATATATTTT	CASSDAGGNTIYF
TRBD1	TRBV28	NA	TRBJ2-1	TGTGCCAGCAGGTTCCTAGTGGGACAGGGCGACAATGAGCAGTTCTTC	CASRFLVGQGDNEQFF
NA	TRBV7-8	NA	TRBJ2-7	TGTGCCAGCAGAAAGGGGTTCTCCTACGAGCAGTACTTC	CASRKGFSYEQYF
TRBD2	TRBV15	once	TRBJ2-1	TGTGCCACCAGCAGAGCGGGAGGGCCTGAGCAGTTCTTC	CATSRAGGPEQFF
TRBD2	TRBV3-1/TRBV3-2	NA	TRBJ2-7	TGTGCCAGCAGCCGAGGTGAGCGGGGGCGGGACGAGCAGTACTTC	CASSRGERGRDEQYF
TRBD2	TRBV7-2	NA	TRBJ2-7	TGTGCCAGCAGCTTAGCCGGGACTAGCGAGGTGGGATCCTACGAGCAGTACTTC	CASSLAGTSEVGSYEQYF
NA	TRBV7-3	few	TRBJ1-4	TGTGCCAGCAGCTTGTACAGGGTAGGGAATGAAAAACTGTTTTTT	CASSLYRVGNEKLFF